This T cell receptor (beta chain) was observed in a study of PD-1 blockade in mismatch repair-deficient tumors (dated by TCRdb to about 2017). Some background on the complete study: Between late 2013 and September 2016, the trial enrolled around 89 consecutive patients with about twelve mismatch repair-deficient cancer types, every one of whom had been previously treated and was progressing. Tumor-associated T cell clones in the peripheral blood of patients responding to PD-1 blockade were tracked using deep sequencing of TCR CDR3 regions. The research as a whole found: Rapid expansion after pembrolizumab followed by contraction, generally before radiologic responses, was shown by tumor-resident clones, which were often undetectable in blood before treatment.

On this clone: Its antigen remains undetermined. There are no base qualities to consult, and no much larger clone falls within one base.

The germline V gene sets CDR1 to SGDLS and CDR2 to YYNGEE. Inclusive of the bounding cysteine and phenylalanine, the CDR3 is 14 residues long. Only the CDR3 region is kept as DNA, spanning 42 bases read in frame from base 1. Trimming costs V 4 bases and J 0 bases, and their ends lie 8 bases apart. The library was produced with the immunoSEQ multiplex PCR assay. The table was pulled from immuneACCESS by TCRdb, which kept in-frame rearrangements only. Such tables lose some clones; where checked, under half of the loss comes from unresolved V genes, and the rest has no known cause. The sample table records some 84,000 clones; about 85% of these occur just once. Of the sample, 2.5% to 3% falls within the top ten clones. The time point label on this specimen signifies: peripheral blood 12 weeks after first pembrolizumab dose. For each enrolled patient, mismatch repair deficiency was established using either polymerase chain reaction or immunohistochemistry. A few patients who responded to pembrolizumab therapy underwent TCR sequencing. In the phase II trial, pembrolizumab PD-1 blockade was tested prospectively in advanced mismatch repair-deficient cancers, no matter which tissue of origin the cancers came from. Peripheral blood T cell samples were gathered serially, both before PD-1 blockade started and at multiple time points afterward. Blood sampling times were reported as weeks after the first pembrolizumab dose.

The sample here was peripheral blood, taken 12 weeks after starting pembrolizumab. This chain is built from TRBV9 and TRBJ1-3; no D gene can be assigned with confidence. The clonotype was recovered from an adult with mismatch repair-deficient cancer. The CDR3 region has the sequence CASSIDTSGNTIYF. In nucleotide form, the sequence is TGTGCCAGCAGCATCGACACCTCTGGAAACACCATATATTTT.